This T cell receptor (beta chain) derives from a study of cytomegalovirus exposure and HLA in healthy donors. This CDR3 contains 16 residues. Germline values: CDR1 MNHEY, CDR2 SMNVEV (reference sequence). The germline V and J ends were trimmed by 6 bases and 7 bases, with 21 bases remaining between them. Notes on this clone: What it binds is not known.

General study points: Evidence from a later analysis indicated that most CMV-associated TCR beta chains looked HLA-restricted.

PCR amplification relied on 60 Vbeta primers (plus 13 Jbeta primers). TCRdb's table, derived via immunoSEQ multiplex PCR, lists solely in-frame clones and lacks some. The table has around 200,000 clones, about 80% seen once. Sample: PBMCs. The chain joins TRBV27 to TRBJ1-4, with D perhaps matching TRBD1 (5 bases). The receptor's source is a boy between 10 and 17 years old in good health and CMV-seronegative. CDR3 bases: TGTGCCAGCAGCTCATCCGGGGGGGGGTTTCTTGAAAAACTGTTTTTT. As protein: CASSSSGGGFLEKLFF.